Only a few counts were recorded for the clone carrying this T cell receptor beta chain. What it binds is not known. This specimen comes from a study of beta chain features in type 1 diabetes. The germline V gene encodes CDR1 MNHEY and CDR2 SVGAGI. V lost 8 bases and J 2 bases, leaving 11 bases between the germline ends. There are 13 residues in the CDR3. Reverse transcription of all isolated RNA meant that expressed TCRB transcripts were sequenced. The data were produced by immunoSEQ multiplex PCR, yet TCRdb's version contains in-frame clones alone and is incomplete. Of 300,000 or so clones in the sample, roughly a tenth were seen once. Study outcomes and limitations: TCRB CDR3s from Type 1 diabetes patients were moderately but significantly shorter in all four CD4+ subsets.

Every donor provided one heparinised blood draw, which averaged about 110 mL. The receptor comes from a man younger than 45 with type 1 diabetes. The gene calls are TRBV6-5 and TRBJ2-3; D possibly corresponds to TRBD2 (5 bases). Sequencing was carried out using central memory CD4+ T cells from blood. CDR3 coding DNA: TGTGCCAGCGCGAGGGAATACACAGATACGCAGTATTTT. Protein sequence: CASAREYTDTQYF.